This section outlines one T cell receptor beta chain sequence together with its context. No antigen is known for it. The data were taken from a study of cytomegalovirus exposure and HLA in healthy donors. This CDR3 is 16 amino acids long. Germline CDR1 and CDR2: SGHDT and YYEEEE. The V segment lost 2 bases and the J segment 4 bases; nucleotides outside the gene matches: 10. Study results and caveats: In all likelihood, a cluster of highly shared sequence variants was a sequencing artifact.

The PCR contained 60 Vbeta and 13 Jbeta primers. TCRdb keeps only in-frame clones here, not all; method: immunoSEQ multiplex PCR. The sample carries some 140,000 clones, roughly 80% recorded once. The TCR was taken from a woman between 40 and 55 years old in good health and CMV-seronegative. V usage is TRBV5-6 and J usage is TRBJ1-2; 8 bases fit TRBD1. Sequencing was carried out using PBMCs. The CDR3 sequence is CASSLKPRGRGYGYTF. The CDR3 DNA sequence: TGTGCCAGCAGCTTAAAGCCCAGGGGGCGCGGCTATGGCTACACCTTC.